This T cell receptor (beta chain) is drawn from a study of blood T cell repertoires in COVID-19. Study overall: PBMCs, B-cell-depleted T cells, or T cells provided the cDNA or gDNA that made up the material.

How the authors handled the data: Quantification of nucleated cells was approximated via reference gene primer amplification. TCRdb's copy holds only in-frame clones and misses some; the assay was immunoSEQ multiplex PCR. The V and J calls and clone size are taken from that table; D and trimming were inferred from the DNA. The sample includes some 98,000 clones, around 80% of them seen just once. Germline V gene data show CDR1 as SGHTA and CDR2 as FQGTGA. The V end lost 0 bases, the J end lost 6 bases, and 14 bases lay between the germline ends. The CDR3 is made up of 16 amino acids. The sequenced sample consisted of peripheral blood. This chain connects TRBV7-3 to TRBJ2-2; TRBD1 is a possible D gene (6 bases). The sequence derives from a man in his sixties with acute or convalescent COVID-19. The CDR3 reads CASSLTMGANSGELFF. DNA for the CDR3: TGTGCCAGCAGCTTAACGATGGGGGCAAATTCCGGGGAGCTGTTTTTT. Full variable domain (rest looked up from reference TRBV7-3 and TRBJ2-2): GAGVSQTPSNKVTEKGKYVELRCDPISGHTALYWYRQSLGQGPEFLIYFQGTGAADDSGLPNDRFFAVRPEGSVSTLKIQRTERGDSAVYLCASSLTMGANSGELFFGEGSRLTVL.